At least ten counts were recorded for the clone carrying this T cell receptor (beta chain). Its antigen is as yet unknown. Trimming at V came to 6 bases and at J to 6 bases, leaving 8 bases not matched to a gene. This CDR3 spans 13 amino acids. Germline V gene data show CDR1 as MNHEY and CDR2 as SVGEGT. In the ophthalmopathy cohort, Clinical Activity Score was at least 3, NOSPECS grade at least 4, and duration under 3 months. These data come from a study of T cells in Graves' hyperthyroidism and ophthalmopathy. Points from the study as a whole: Ophthalmopathy was separated from stable hyperthyroidism by a 13 V-J model. Most thyroid clonotypes expanded above 0.001 appeared in blood too. A median around 6.4 months before onset, the model predicted ophthalmopathy.

Amplified TCR beta CDR3 regions came from RNA transcripts. The HTBI set primed first-round TCR CDR3 RT-PCR. TCRdb passed the multiplex PCR reads through MiXCR, listing each CDR3 protein once. The sample gives over 250,000 distinct CDR3 sequences, roughly 13% of which show up once; 34% is in the top ten. The chain employs TRBV6-2 or TRBV6-3 and TRBJ2-7, with 7 bases aligning to TRBD1. The clonotype comes from a woman aged 40 to 49 with Graves' ophthalmopathy. The specimen was blood. CDR3 protein: CASSRDSVGEQYF. DNA for the CDR3: TGTGCCAGCAGCCGGGACAGCGTCGGCGAGCAGTACTTC.